The entry below gives a single TCR beta chain sequence along with its context. The target antigen is unknown. Only CD45RO-negative cells positively selected for CCR7 counted as naive CD8 cells, so terminally differentiated effector memory CD45RA+ cells were excluded. All donors qualified as healthy HIV-negative adults and had experienced no recent acute infections or vaccinations. The CDR3 has 20 amino acids. Per germline, CDR1 MDHEN and CDR2 SYDVKM. Unmatched junction bases numbered 17, after V lost 1 base and J lost 7 bases. These data are taken from a study of shared clonotypes between healthy human individuals. Turning to the study itself: Three plates each covered CD4 naive and memory; CD8 naive two, CD8 memory one. Study outcomes and limitations: Sorted-subset samples were not fully sequenced, rarefaction indicated. Clonotype sharing among donors was thought likely to change with sequencing depth.

Profiling relied on immunoSEQ multiplex PCR, and the TCRdb table lists in-frame clones only, not all of them. This sample yields roughly 2,000,000 clones, of which about 95% are seen a single time; 0.95% to 1.5% belongs to the top ten. The chain links TRBV28 to TRBJ1-6, with TRBD1 matching 9 bases. The source of this sequence is a man in his late teens or twenties in good health. Material: naive CD8+ T cells sorted from blood. The CDR3 reads CASSLYNYKQGALGNSPLHF. The CDR3 DNA is TGTGCCAGCAGTTTATACAATTACAAACAGGGGGCGCTGGGGAATTCACCCCTCCACTTT. The whole variable domain, filled in from reference TRBV28 and TRBJ1-6, reads DVKVTQSSRYLVKRTGEKVFLECVQDMDHENMFWYRQDPGLGLRLIYFSYDVKMKEKGDIPEGYSVSREKKERFSLILESASTNQTSMYLCASSLYNYKQGALGNSPLHFGNGTRLTVT.